These T cell receptor beta chains were read from a single sample in a study of T-cell memory formation after mild COVID-19. TCRdb fed the 5' RACE reads into MiXCR, producing one record per CDR3 protein. Among roughly 130,000 distinct CDR3 sequences, approximately 15% were seen once, and the ten largest hold around 13%. Source material: PBMCs or a T cell subset sorted from them (not recorded which). These receptors originate from an adult woman who had mild COVID-19 (a few samples of this study predate the infection). Cell type and time point are not known. Both conserved end residues are part of each CDR3. D genes are given only for firm matches. Size values are once, few and many counts, or a class for expanded clones, and some rows have none.

clone size: few; J gene: TRBJ2-2; V gene: TRBV7-3; D gene: NA; CDR3 DNA: TGTGCCAGCAGCCCAACAGGGGCGGGGAGGTACACCGGGGAGCTGTTTTTT; CDR3 protein: CASSPTGAGRYTGELFF
clone size: NA; J gene: TRBJ2-7; V gene: TRBV5-1; D gene: NA; CDR3 DNA: TGCGCCAGCAGCGGGGACCTCCGGGACTTCTCCTACGAGCAGTACTTC; CDR3 protein: CASSGDLRDFSYEQYF
clone size: NA; J gene: TRBJ2-7; V gene: TRBV11-2; D gene: NA; CDR3 DNA: TGTGCCAGCAGCCCGGCGCCTTACGAGCAGTACTTC; CDR3 protein: CASSPAPYEQYF
clone size: many; J gene: TRBJ2-7; V gene: TRBV29-1; D gene: NA; CDR3 DNA: TGCAGCGTTGAGGTGGGACCAGGCTACGAGCAGTACTTC; CDR3 protein: CSVEVGPGYEQYF
clone size: few; J gene: TRBJ2-3; V gene: TRBV4-1; D gene: NA; CDR3 DNA: TGCGCCAGCAGCCTCTCGGACTCATCAGATACGCAGTATTTT; CDR3 protein: CASSLSDSSDTQYF
clone size: once; J gene: TRBJ1-4; V gene: TRBV16; D gene: NA; CDR3 DNA: TGTGCCAGCAGCCAATCCGGGAGGAAAGGTGAAAAACTGTTTTTT; CDR3 protein: CASSQSGRKGEKLFF
clone size: few; J gene: TRBJ2-2; V gene: TRBV20-1; D gene: TRBD1; CDR3 DNA: TGCAGTGTGCGGGGACAGGGATACACCGGGGAGCTGTTTTTT; CDR3 protein: CSVRGQGYTGELFF
clone size: many; J gene: TRBJ2-2; V gene: TRBV29-1; D gene: TRBD2; CDR3 DNA: TGCAGCGTTCTGACTAGCGGGGGACTAAACACCGGGGAGCTGTTTTTT; CDR3 protein: CSVLTSGGLNTGELFF
clone size: few; J gene: TRBJ2-5; V gene: TRBV29-1; D gene: TRBD1; CDR3 DNA: TGCAGCGTCCTCCGGACAGGAGAGACCCAGTACTTC; CDR3 protein: CSVLRTGETQYF
clone size: NA; J gene: TRBJ2-5; V gene: TRBV3-1; D gene: NA; CDR3 DNA: TGTGCCAGCAGCCAATCGAGCAGGGAGTATGAAGAGACCCAGTACTTC; CDR3 protein: CASSQSSREYEETQYF
clone size: NA; J gene: TRBJ1-1; V gene: TRBV12-3/TRBV12-4; D gene: NA; CDR3 DNA: TGTGCCAGCAGCGAACGGGTCCAGCTACCAGGCGCTGAAGCTTTCTTT; CDR3 protein: CASSERVQLPGAEAFF
clone size: NA; J gene: TRBJ2-3; V gene: TRBV5-1; D gene: TRBD2; CDR3 DNA: TGCGCCAGCAGCTCCACTAGGACTAGCGGGGGGGTTGATACGCAGTATTTT; CDR3 protein: CASSSTRTSGGVDTQYF
clone size: NA; J gene: TRBJ2-3; V gene: TRBV11-2; D gene: NA; CDR3 DNA: TGTGCCAGCAGCACCGGGTGGGGGAGTGAATTGACAGATACGCAGTATTTT; CDR3 protein: CASSTGWGSELTDTQYF
clone size: NA; J gene: TRBJ2-2; V gene: TRBV7-6; D gene: NA; CDR3 DNA: TGTGCCAGCAGCTTAGTGGGAGTGAACACCGGGGAGCTGTTTTTT; CDR3 protein: CASSLVGVNTGELFF
clone size: NA; J gene: TRBJ2-3; V gene: TRBV7-9; D gene: NA; CDR3 DNA: TGTGCCAGCAGCTTAGTGGGGTTTCTTGGAGATACGCAGTATTTT; CDR3 protein: CASSLVGFLGDTQYF
clone size: few; J gene: TRBJ2-2; V gene: TRBV11-1; D gene: NA; CDR3 DNA: TGTGCCAGCAGCTTAGTCCCAGGTCCCACCGGGGAGCTGTTTTTT; CDR3 protein: CASSLVPGPTGELFF
clone size: few; J gene: TRBJ1-2; V gene: TRBV7-3; D gene: NA; CDR3 DNA: TGTGCCAGCAGCTTAGGGACGGGGGGAGAGGGCTACACCTTC; CDR3 protein: CASSLGTGGEGYTF
clone size: few; J gene: TRBJ2-4; V gene: TRBV2; D gene: TRBD2; CDR3 DNA: TGTGCCAGCAGTGAATTGGCGGGGGATAACATTCAGTACTTC; CDR3 protein: CASSELAGDNIQYF
clone size: NA; J gene: TRBJ1-1; V gene: TRBV7-9; D gene: NA; CDR3 DNA: TGTGCCAGCAGCTTAGCCATGGGACACCCAGTAGGAGCTTTCTTT; CDR3 protein: CASSLAMGHPVGAFF
clone size: NA; J gene: TRBJ1-1; V gene: TRBV20-1; D gene: NA; CDR3 DNA: TGCAGTGCTAGAGGGGATATGGGGGCCACTGAAGCTTTCTTT; CDR3 protein: CSARGDMGATEAFF
clone size: NA; J gene: TRBJ2-2; V gene: TRBV7-2; D gene: TRBD2; CDR3 DNA: TGTGCCAGCAGCTTACGGCTAGCGGGGGACACCGGGGAGCTGTTTTTT; CDR3 protein: CASSLRLAGDTGELFF
clone size: NA; J gene: TRBJ2-3; V gene: TRBV12-3/TRBV12-4; D gene: TRBD1; CDR3 DNA: TGTGCCAGCAGTACAGGGGCAGATACGCAGTATTTT; CDR3 protein: CASSTGADTQYF
clone size: NA; J gene: TRBJ2-1; V gene: TRBV11-3; D gene: TRBD2; CDR3 DNA: TGTGCCAGCAGCCCTAGGACTAGCGTCCTATACAATGAGCAGTTCTTC; CDR3 protein: CASSPRTSVLYNEQFF
clone size: few; J gene: TRBJ2-7; V gene: TRBV6-5; D gene: TRBD1; CDR3 DNA: TGTGCCAGTGGGACAGGTTCCTACGAGCAGTACTTC; CDR3 protein: CASGTGSYEQYF
clone size: few; J gene: TRBJ2-7; V gene: TRBV20-1; D gene: TRBD2; CDR3 DNA: TGCAGTGCTCCCCAAAAAACTAGCGGGAGGGGGGCCTACGAGCAGTACTTC; CDR3 protein: CSAPQKTSGRGAYEQYF
clone size: many; J gene: TRBJ2-5; V gene: TRBV7-2; D gene: TRBD1; CDR3 DNA: TGTGCCAGCAGCCTAGGGACAGGTGGGGGCGAAGAGACCCAGTACTTC; CDR3 protein: CASSLGTGGGEETQYF
clone size: NA; J gene: TRBJ1-4; V gene: TRBV10-3; D gene: NA; CDR3 DNA: TGTGCCATCAGTCAAGATGGCCTTAATGAAAAACTGTTTTTT; CDR3 protein: CAISQDGLNEKLFF
clone size: many; J gene: TRBJ2-2; V gene: TRBV12-3/TRBV12-4; D gene: NA; CDR3 DNA: TGTGCCAGCAGTCCCCCCGGGGAGCTGTTTTTT; CDR3 protein: CASSPPGELFF
clone size: few; J gene: TRBJ2-3; V gene: TRBV29-1; D gene: NA; CDR3 DNA: TGCAGCGTTGATACCACTTCAGATACGCAGTATTTT; CDR3 protein: CSVDTTSDTQYF
clone size: NA; J gene: TRBJ2-5; V gene: TRBV6-5; D gene: TRBD2; CDR3 DNA: TGTGCCAGCAGTTACTCGGGACTAGCGGGGCACCAAGAGACCCAGTACTTC; CDR3 protein: CASSYSGLAGHQETQYF
clone size: NA; J gene: TRBJ2-6; V gene: TRBV20-1; D gene: TRBD2; CDR3 DNA: TGCAGTGCTGGGGGGACTAGCGGGGGACTCAGCTCTGGGGCCAACGTCCTGACTTTC; CDR3 protein: CSAGGTSGGLSSGANVLTF
clone size: few; J gene: TRBJ2-6; V gene: TRBV12-3/TRBV12-4; D gene: NA; CDR3 DNA: TGTGCCAGCAGCGCGGCAGGCACTGGGGCCAACGTCCTGACTTTC; CDR3 protein: CASSAAGTGANVLTF
clone size: NA; J gene: TRBJ2-5; V gene: TRBV12-3/TRBV12-4; D gene: TRBD1; CDR3 DNA: TGTGCCAGCAGTAGGACAGGGGGCGATCTCCAAGAGACCCAGTACTTC; CDR3 protein: CASSRTGGDLQETQYF
clone size: NA; J gene: TRBJ2-1; V gene: TRBV5-1; D gene: TRBD1; CDR3 DNA: TGCGCCAGCAGCCACGGACAGGCCTACAATGAGCAGTTCTTC; CDR3 protein: CASSHGQAYNEQFF
clone size: NA; J gene: TRBJ2-1; V gene: TRBV11-2; D gene: NA; CDR3 DNA: TGTGCCAGCAGCTTGACAGCTTGGGGGTACAATGAGCAGTTCTTC; CDR3 protein: CASSLTAWGYNEQFF
clone size: NA; J gene: TRBJ2-5; V gene: TRBV3-1; D gene: NA; CDR3 DNA: TGTGCCAGCAGTCCCTCGGGGGTCGGGGAGACCCAGTACTTC; CDR3 protein: CASSPSGVGETQYF
clone size: NA; J gene: TRBJ2-1; V gene: TRBV12-3/TRBV12-4; D gene: NA; CDR3 DNA: TGTGCCAGCAGTTTAGTTCGCGGGAAGAATTACAATGAGCAGTTCTTC; CDR3 protein: CASSLVRGKNYNEQFF
clone size: few; J gene: TRBJ2-7; V gene: TRBV12-3/TRBV12-4; D gene: TRBD2; CDR3 DNA: TGTGCCAGCAGACCCGGGACTAGCGGGACATCCTACGAGCAGTACTTC; CDR3 protein: CASRPGTSGTSYEQYF
clone size: few; J gene: TRBJ2-6; V gene: TRBV18; D gene: NA; CDR3 DNA: TGTGCCAGCTCACGGGACTCTGGGGCCAACGTCCTGACTTTC; CDR3 protein: CASSRDSGANVLTF
clone size: NA; J gene: TRBJ1-3; V gene: TRBV6-1; D gene: NA; CDR3 DNA: TGTGCCAGCAGTGAAGGCGGGGCGGTCGGGGGAAACACCATATATTTT; CDR3 protein: CASSEGGAVGGNTIYF
clone size: NA; J gene: TRBJ1-1; V gene: TRBV3-1; D gene: NA; CDR3 DNA: TGTGCCAGCAGCCAGTTGGCGGGGAACACTGAAGCTTTCTTT; CDR3 protein: CASSQLAGNTEAFF
clone size: NA; J gene: TRBJ1-1; V gene: TRBV4-1; D gene: NA; CDR3 DNA: TGCGCCAGCAGCCAAGATCGGGATACCCGGGGAGGCACTGAAGCTTTCTTT; CDR3 protein: CASSQDRDTRGGTEAFF
clone size: few; J gene: TRBJ2-5; V gene: TRBV4-2; D gene: TRBD2; CDR3 DNA: TGTGCCAGCAGCCAAAATAGCGGGGGGCAAGAGACCCAGTACTTC; CDR3 protein: CASSQNSGGQETQYF
clone size: NA; J gene: TRBJ1-1; V gene: TRBV4-3; D gene: NA; CDR3 DNA: TGCGCCAGCAGCCAAACGCGGGGGCCGGACACTGAAGCTTTCTTT; CDR3 protein: CASSQTRGPDTEAFF
clone size: few; J gene: TRBJ2-1; V gene: TRBV20-1; D gene: NA; CDR3 DNA: TGCAGTGCTAGAGATGCCACTAGCAACCTGGGGGGCTTTGAGCAGTTCTTC; CDR3 protein: CSARDATSNLGGFEQFF
clone size: NA; J gene: TRBJ2-7; V gene: TRBV12-3/TRBV12-4; D gene: TRBD2; CDR3 DNA: TGTGCCAGCAGTTTGCGGGAGGACTCCTACGAGCAGTACTTC; CDR3 protein: CASSLREDSYEQYF
clone size: NA; J gene: TRBJ2-5; V gene: TRBV24-1; D gene: NA; CDR3 DNA: TGTGCCACCACCGGGGGAGCCTTGGAGACCCAGTACTTC; CDR3 protein: CATTGGALETQYF
clone size: NA; J gene: TRBJ2-7; V gene: TRBV7-8; D gene: NA; CDR3 DNA: TGTGCCAGCCGCCCGGAAGCGGCGATTTACGAGCAGTACTTC; CDR3 protein: CASRPEAAIYEQYF
clone size: few; J gene: TRBJ2-1; V gene: TRBV6-2/TRBV6-3; D gene: NA; CDR3 DNA: TGTGCCAGCAGTAAAGGTAACTCAAGGGCCAATGAGCAGTTCTTC; CDR3 protein: CASSKGNSRANEQFF
clone size: NA; J gene: TRBJ2-3; V gene: TRBV6-5; D gene: NA; CDR3 DNA: TGTGCCAGCAGTTTCACACGTCTCGGGGTGGGCACAGATACGCAGTATTTT; CDR3 protein: CASSFTRLGVGTDTQYF
clone size: few; J gene: TRBJ2-2; V gene: TRBV24-1; D gene: NA; CDR3 DNA: TGTGCCACCGGGGGGAGCGCGAACACCGGGGAGCTGTTTTTT; CDR3 protein: CATGGSANTGELFF
clone size: many; J gene: TRBJ2-2; V gene: TRBV4-3; D gene: NA; CDR3 DNA: TGCGCCAGCAGCCAAGGGTTGGAGCGCGCCGGGGAGCTGTTTTTT; CDR3 protein: CASSQGLERAGELFF
clone size: NA; J gene: TRBJ1-1; V gene: TRBV10-2; D gene: NA; CDR3 DNA: TGCGCCAGCAGTGAGGGGGCTTACACTGAAGCTTTCTTT; CDR3 protein: CASSEGAYTEAFF
clone size: NA; J gene: TRBJ2-2; V gene: TRBV9; D gene: TRBD2; CDR3 DNA: TGTGCCAGCAGCCTCGGACTAGCGGGAGGGGTCACCGGGGAGCTGTTTTTT; CDR3 protein: CASSLGLAGGVTGELFF
clone size: NA; J gene: TRBJ1-3; V gene: TRBV12-3/TRBV12-4; D gene: TRBD1; CDR3 DNA: TGTGCCAGCACCGGGGACAGTACATCTGGAAACACCATATATTTT; CDR3 protein: CASTGDSTSGNTIYF
clone size: few; J gene: TRBJ2-1; V gene: TRBV25-1; D gene: TRBD2; CDR3 DNA: TGTGCCAGCAGAGAGACGGGGGGGATTAATGAGCAGTTCTTC; CDR3 protein: CASRETGGINEQFF
clone size: few; J gene: TRBJ2-6; V gene: TRBV5-1; D gene: NA; CDR3 DNA: TGCGCCAGCACCCCGGGCTCTGGGGCCAACGTCCTGACTTTC; CDR3 protein: CASTPGSGANVLTF
clone size: NA; J gene: TRBJ2-1; V gene: TRBV24-1; D gene: NA; CDR3 DNA: TGTGCCACCAGTGACCCCGACCGAGAGGAGCAGTTCTTC; CDR3 protein: CATSDPDREEQFF